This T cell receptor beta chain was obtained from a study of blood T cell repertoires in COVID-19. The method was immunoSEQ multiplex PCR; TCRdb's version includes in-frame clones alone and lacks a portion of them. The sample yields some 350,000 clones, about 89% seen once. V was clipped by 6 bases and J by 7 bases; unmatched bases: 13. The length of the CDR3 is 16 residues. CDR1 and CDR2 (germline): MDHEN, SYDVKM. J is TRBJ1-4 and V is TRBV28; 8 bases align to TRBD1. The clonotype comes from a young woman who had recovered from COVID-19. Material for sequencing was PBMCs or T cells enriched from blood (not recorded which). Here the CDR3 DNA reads TGTGCCAGCAGCCGACTGCTGGGGACAGGCGGTGAAAAACTGTTTTTT. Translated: CASSRLLGTGGEKLFF.